The rows below give T cell receptor beta chains drawn from one sample of a study of T cell changes during pregnancy in multiple sclerosis. Here immunoSEQ multiplex PCR was the method, and the copy in TCRdb shows in-frame clones only, minus some. Of around 80,000 clones in the sample, around 96% were seen once. Here the sequenced sample was peripheral blood, taken in the second trimester of pregnancy. These receptors came from a female donor with multiple sclerosis, enrolled in a pregnancy study. Each CDR3 is given with its conserved first and last residue. The D gene is left open where the match is weak. The listing skips clone size in some rows; elsewhere it reads once, few, many or a size class.

j_call v_call clone_size d_call cdr3_aa cdr3_nt
TRBJ2-3 TRBV7-8 - TRBD2 CASSKGLAGTSTDTQYF TGTGCCAGCAGCAAGGGACTAGCGGGAACTAGCACAGATACGCAGTATTTT
TRBJ2-1 TRBV5-1 - TRBD2 CASSLALAGLNEQFF TGCGCCAGCAGCTTGGCCTTAGCGGGCCTCAATGAGCAGTTCTTC
TRBJ1-4 TRBV18 once TRBD1 CASSPGTANEKLFF TGTGCCAGCTCTCCCGGGACAGCTAATGAAAAACTGTTTTTT
TRBJ1-5 TRBV27 - - CASSLQGDQPQHF TGTGCCAGCAGTTTGCAGGGCGATCAGCCCCAGCATTTT
TRBJ1-5 TRBV21-1 - - CASSAKGGVGNQPQHF TGTGCCAGCAGCGCCAAAGGGGGCGTGGGCAATCAGCCCCAGCATTTT
TRBJ2-1 TRBV18 - TRBD2 CASSPVVGAGESNNEQFF TGTGCCAGCTCACCCGTCGTTGGGGCGGGAGAGAGCAACAATGAGCAGTTCTTC
TRBJ2-7 TRBV11-2 - - CASSLAPGLYEQYF TGTGCCAGCAGCCTCGCCCCGGGTCTCTACGAGCAGTACTTC
TRBJ2-5 TRBV27 - TRBD1 CASSGTGQETQYF TGTGCCAGCAGTGGGACAGGACAAGAGACCCAGTACTTC
TRBJ1-2 TRBV6-4 - - CASSDRGEGGYTF TGTGCCAGCAGTGACCGCGGAGAGGGTGGCTACACCTTC
TRBJ2-7 TRBV28 - TRBD1 CASNSGQARSYEQYF TGTGCCAGCAATTCAGGACAGGCACGCTCCTACGAGCAGTACTTC
TRBJ2-7 TRBV2 - TRBD1 CASSDPRQGRYEQYF TGTGCCAGCAGTGACCCCCGACAGGGAAGATACGAGCAGTACTTC
TRBJ1-1 TRBV9 - - CASSVGQLNTEAFF TGTGCCAGCAGCGTTGGACAGTTGAACACTGAAGCTTTCTTT
TRBJ2-1 TRBV5-6 - TRBD2 CASSPVAGVGYNEQFF TGTGCCAGCAGCCCCGTAGCGGGAGTGGGCTACAATGAGCAGTTCTTC
TRBJ1-2 TRBV6-1 - - CASSESFSRGWLNYGYTF TGTGCCAGCAGCGAAAGCTTCTCCAGGGGATGGCTTAACTATGGCTACACCTTC
TRBJ1-1 TRBV6-1 - - CASRGQVTEAFF TGTGCCAGCAGGGGACAAGTCACTGAAGCTTTCTTT
TRBJ2-2 TRBV29-1 - - CSSSGQANTGELFF TGCAGCAGTAGTGGGCAGGCGAACACCGGGGAGCTGTTTTTT
TRBJ1-1 TRBV4-1 - - CASSQDPGYTEAFF TGCGCCAGCAGCCAAGACCCAGGTTACACTGAAGCTTTCTTT
TRBJ2-1 TRBV28 few - CASSLPGQEQFF TGTGCCAGCAGTTTACCCGGACAGGAGCAGTTCTTC
TRBJ2-6 TRBV30 - TRBD2 CAWSAASPGTSVHSGANVLTF TGTGCCTGGAGTGCGGCCTCCCCCGGGACTAGCGTTCACTCTGGGGCCAACGTCCTGACTTTC
TRBJ2-7 TRBV28 - - CASSSSGGYEQYF TGTGCCAGCAGTTCCTCCGGGGGCTACGAGCAGTACTTC
TRBJ2-7 TRBV5-6 - - CASSLGELRLGALEQYF TGTGCCAGCAGCTTGGGAGAGCTAAGACTGGGAGCTTTGGAGCAGTACTTC
TRBJ2-3 TRBV6-6 - TRBD1 CASRDRGTGTDTQYF TGTGCCAGCAGGGACAGGGGAACGGGGACAGATACGCAGTATTTT
TRBJ2-5 TRBV9 once TRBD2 CASSFGTGGSETQYF TGTGCCAGCAGCTTCGGGACGGGAGGCTCAGAGACCCAGTACTTC
TRBJ2-1 TRBV27 - TRBD1 CASTRDRNYNEQFF TGTGCCAGCACCCGGGACAGAAACTACAATGAGCAGTTCTTC
TRBJ2-2 TRBV6-4 medium-sized TRBD2 CASSSGSTGELFF TGTGCCAGCAGTAGCGGGAGCACCGGGGAGCTGTTTTTT
TRBJ1-2 TRBV25-1 - TRBD1 CASSATGRNGYGYTF TGTGCCAGCAGTGCGACAGGGCGTAATGGCTATGGCTACACCTTC
TRBJ2-1 TRBV4-1 - - CASSQVQGGEQFF TGCGCCAGCAGCCAAGTACAGGGTGGTGAGCAGTTCTTC
TRBJ2-7 TRBV28 once TRBD1 CASRPRTGGVYEQYF TGTGCCAGCAGACCGCGGACAGGTGGGGTATACGAGCAGTACTTC
TRBJ2-7 TRBV6-5 - - CASSYSRDRSYEQYF TGTGCCAGCAGTTACTCCCGAGACAGGAGCTACGAGCAGTACTTC
TRBJ2-5 TRBV11-2 - TRBD1 CASSPDRGWETQYF TGTGCCAGCAGCCCGGACAGGGGGTGGGAGACCCAGTACTTC
TRBJ2-7 TRBV6-1 - TRBD1 CASRYTGTDTLEQYF TGTGCCAGCAGATACACCGGGACAGATACTCTAGAGCAGTACTTC
TRBJ2-2 TRBV25-1 - TRBD1 CATGTGGTGELFF TGTGCCACCGGGACAGGGGGGACCGGGGAGCTGTTTTTT
TRBJ2-5 TRBV7-9 once TRBD2 CASSARGGRETQYF TGTGCCAGCAGCGCCCGCGGGGGGAGAGAGACCCAGTACTTC
TRBJ2-3 TRBV7-2 - - CASSSLLRPTDTQYF TGTGCCAGCAGCTCCCTTCTGCGGCCCACAGATACGCAGTATTTT
TRBJ1-1 TRBV28 - - CASDEQTGNTEAFF TGTGCCAGCGACGAACAGACAGGGAACACTGAAGCTTTCTTT
TRBJ1-2 TRBV27 - - CASSPAGNYGYTF TGTGCCAGCAGTCCAGCAGGCAACTATGGCTACACCTTC
TRBJ2-7 TRBV5-4 - - CASTTLEDYEQYF TGTGCCAGCACCACGCTGGAGGACTACGAGCAGTACTTC